These 27 T cell receptor beta chains were sequenced from one sample in a study of blood T cell repertoires in COVID-19. Some clones are missing from TCRdb's copy, which holds only in-frame ones; the method was immunoSEQ multiplex PCR. The table records 28,000 or so clones, roughly 90% of them present only once. Input material: peripheral blood. These receptors were taken from a human donor with active COVID-19. The donor label of this sample is uncertain.

The chain uses TRBV3-1 (or the pseudogene TRBV3-2) and TRBJ2-7; D unresolved. V was clipped by 5 bases and J by 3 bases, with 14 bases between them. Per the germline V gene, CDR1 is LGHDT and CDR2 is YNNKEL (reference sequence). The CDR3 is 14 residues long. CDR3 amino acids: CASSSSMGLYEQYF. In nucleotides, the CDR3 is TGTGCCAGCAGCTCCTCAATGGGCCTCTACGAGCAGTACTTC.

The chain recombines TRBV30 with TRBJ2-3; TRBD2 matches 9 bases. The germline V gene encodes CDR1 GTSNPN and CDR2 SVGIG (reference sequence). Trimming cost V 6 bases and J 7 bases; bases outside gene matches: 14. The CDR3 is made up of 15 amino acids. The CDR3 DNA follows: TGTGCCTGTCTCGCGGCTAGCGGGACCTCAAATACGCAGTATTTT. It encodes CACLAASGTSNTQYF. Complete variable domain (other parts from reference TRBV30 and TRBJ2-3): SQTIHQWPATLVQPVGSPLSLECTVEGTSNPNLYWYRQAAGRGLQLLFYSVGIGQISSEVPQNLSASRPQDRQFILSSKKLLLSDSGFYLCACLAASGTSNTQYFGPGTRLTVL.

This rearrangement joins TRBV24-1 to TRBJ1-1; tentative D call: TRBD1 (5 bases). The CDR3 consists of 16 residues. Trimming pared 1 base from V and 4 bases from J, leaving 15 bases between. Germline lookup yields CDR1 KGHDR and CDR2 SFDVKD. The CDR3 DNA reads as TGTGCCACCAGTGATTTCCGGATCAGGGTTAGCACTGAAGCTTTCTTT. This translates into CATSDFRIRVSTEAFF.

The chain employs TRBV28 and TRBJ2-7; D gene uncertain. V was clipped by 2 bases and J by 2 bases, with 16 bases between them. Germline-derived CDR1 and CDR2 are MDHEN and SYDVKM. The CDR3 totals 16 residues. CDR3 in DNA: TGTGCCAGCAGTTTAGCCCCCGCCGACAACACCTACGAGCAGTACTTC. This translates into CASSLAPADNTYEQYF. Combining the CDR3 with reference TRBV28 and TRBJ2-7 gives the whole variable domain DVKVTQSSRYLVKRTGEKVFLECVQDMDHENMFWYRQDPGLGLRLIYFSYDVKMKEKGDIPEGYSVSREKKERFSLILESASTNQTSMYLCASSLAPADNTYEQYFGPGTRLTVT.

The chain recombines TRBV7-3 with TRBJ2-1; 13 positions agree with TRBD2. Germline V lookup: CDR1 SGHTA, CDR2 FQGTGA. CDR3 length: 20 amino acids. V shed 4 bases, J shed 0 bases, and the junction held 12 bases outside the gene matches. CDR3 nucleotides: TGTGCCAGCAGCTCCATCCCACGACTAGCGGGGGGCACCTCCTACAATGAGCAGTTCTTC. Its protein product is CASSSIPRLAGGTSYNEQFF.

The chain couples TRBV28 to TRBJ1-5; D is unclear. The CDR3 loop spans 11 amino acids. V was shortened by 4 bases and J by 9 bases, with 7 bases between the two germline ends. CDR1 is MDHEN and CDR2 is SYDVKM in the germline V gene. This chain's CDR3 is CASSYTRPQHF. CDR3 DNA: TGTGCCAGCAGTTATACCAGGCCCCAGCATTTT.

The chain uses TRBV11-2 and TRBJ2-3, with 8 positions matching TRBD1. The trim removed 2 bases at V and 0 bases at J, leaving 4 bases unmatched. The germline gives CDR1 SGHAT, CDR2 FQNNGV. The CDR3 sequence is 16 residues long. The CDR3, as DNA: TGTGCCAGCAGCTTACAGGACAGGGACAGCACAGATACGCAGTATTTT. Amino acids: CASSLQDRDSTDTQYF.

The chain combines TRBV29-1 with TRBJ2-3; TRBD2 agrees at 8 bases. After removal of 0 bases from V and 4 bases from J, the junction contained 12 bases not matched to a gene. Germline CDR1 and CDR2: SQVTM and ANQGSEA. This CDR3 comprises 17 residues. The CDR3 protein is CSVEDRTGTRGADTQYF. CDR3 in DNA: TGCAGCGTTGAAGACCGAACCGGGACTAGGGGGGCAGATACGCAGTATTTT.

The chain combines TRBV4-2 with TRBJ2-7; TRBD2 is a possible D gene (7 bases). Germline CDR1 reads LGHNA; CDR2 reads YNFKEQ. The CDR3 is made up of 13 amino acids. The V gene lost 9 bases and the J gene lost 5 bases, with 17 bases spanning the gap. CDR3 nucleotides: TGTGCCAGTGCCGCGGGGGCTAAGGACGAGCAGTACTTC. As protein: CASAAGAKDEQYF.

CDR3 DNA: TGCGCCAGCAGCCCGGGACAATGGACAGATACGCAGTATTTT. It codes for CASSPGQWTDTQYF. The J gene is TRBJ2-3, the V gene TRBV5-1, with D possibly TRBD1 on 6 matching bases. The CDR3 is 14 amino acids. Trimming cost V 4 bases and J 3 bases, with 12 bases left between them. Germline CDR1 reads SGHRS; CDR2 reads YFSETQ.

This rearrangement joins TRBV9 to TRBJ2-5; 9 nucleotides agree with TRBD2. The CDR3 runs to 13 residues. The V segment lost 4 bases and the J segment 5 bases; nucleotides outside the gene matches: 3. From germline, CDR1 is SGDLS and CDR2 YYNGEE. The CDR3 region has the DNA TGTGCCAGCAGCCGTAGCGGGAGTGAGACCCAGTACTTC. Encoded protein: CASSRSGSETQYF.

The V and J genes are TRBV5-1 and TRBJ2-1; TRBD1 matches at 10 bases. This CDR3 region has 16 residues. Germline V CDR1 and CDR2: SGHRS, YFSETQ. V was pared by 3 bases and J by 1 base, with 4 bases of the junction left unmatched. CDR3 in amino acids: CASSSGQGRSYNEQFF. CDR3 nucleotides: TGCGCCAGCAGCTCGGGACAGGGGAGGTCCTACAATGAGCAGTTCTTC.

This chain links TRBV30 with TRBJ2-5; D call uncertain. The germline V and J ends were trimmed by 0 bases and 0 bases, with 8 bases remaining between them. CDR1 and CDR2 (germline): GTSNPN, SVGIG (reference sequence). The CDR3 runs 14 residues. The CDR3 bases are TGTGCCTGGAGTGTTTTCTTGTACCAAGAGACCCAGTACTTC. Translation gives CAWSVFLYQETQYF.

The chain uses TRBV11-2 and TRBJ1-1; D might be TRBD1 (5 bases). This CDR3 comprises 15 residues. Looked up from germline, CDR1 is SGHAT and CDR2 is FQNNGV. Trimming stripped 5 bases from V and 7 bases from J, with 20 bases between. The CDR3 here is CASSPEPSGGGEAFF. The CDR3 DNA sequence: TGTGCCAGCAGCCCTGAACCGTCTGGGGGGGGTGAAGCTTTCTTT.

This rearrangement joins TRBV6-2 or TRBV6-3 to TRBJ2-2; D not resolved. The V and J ends lost 2 bases and 3 bases respectively, with 13 bases between them. The CDR3 extends over 16 amino acids. The germline CDR1 and CDR2 sequences are MNHEY and SVGEGT. CDR3 protein: CASSYTYTRDTGELFF. The CDR3 nucleotides read TGTGCCAGCAGTTACACCTACACACGGGACACCGGGGAGCTGTTTTTT.

The CDR3 region is CATSRGAGIDTQYF. CDR3 sequence (DNA): TGTGCCACCAGCAGAGGCGCAGGGATAGATACGCAGTATTTT. V gene TRBV15 combines with J gene TRBJ2-3; tentatively, D is TRBD1 (5 bases). Germline loops: CDR1 LNHNV, CDR2 YYDKDF (reference sequence). Trimming left V 1 base short and J 5 bases short, with 10 bases between. The CDR3 runs to 14 residues. Looking up the rest from reference TRBV15 and TRBJ2-3 gives the full variable domain: DAMVIQNPRYQVTQFGKPVTLSCSQTLNHNVMYWYQQKSSQAPKLLFHYYDKDFNNEADTPDNFQSRRPNTSFCFLDIRSPGLGDTAMYLCATSRGAGIDTQYFGPGTRLTVL.

The chain joins TRBV28 to TRBJ2-1, with 8 bases identical to TRBD2. The germline gives CDR1 MDHEN, CDR2 SYDVKM. V gave up 3 bases and J gave up 2 bases; unmatched junction bases: 3. The CDR3 is made up of 15 amino acids. CDR3 coding DNA: TGTGCCAGCAGTTTTAGCGGGGTTACCTACAATGAGCAGTTCTTC. Protein sequence: CASSFSGVTYNEQFF.

The rearrangement joins TRBV27 to TRBJ2-1, with D possibly matching TRBD2 (6 bases). Germline-derived CDR1 and CDR2 are MNHEY and SMNVEV (reference sequence). This CDR3 has 15 amino acids. The V end lost 4 bases, the J end lost 1 base, and 11 bases lay between the germline ends. The CDR3 sequence: CASSYAGNSYNEQFF. DNA of the CDR3: TGTGCCAGCAGTTATGCGGGGAATTCCTACAATGAGCAGTTCTTC.

This chain links TRBV27 with TRBJ2-1; D perhaps matches TRBD2 (5 bases). Trimming left V 3 bases short and J 5 bases short, with 11 bases between. CDR1 is MNHEY and CDR2 is SMNVEV in the germline V gene (reference sequence). This CDR3 contains 14 residues. CDR3 in DNA: TGTGCCAGCAGTTTTCCGGGGAACCACAATGAGCAGTTCTTC. Translating it yields CASSFPGNHNEQFF.

The chain couples TRBV2 to TRBJ2-1, with D maybe TRBD2 (6 bases). V was clipped by 9 bases and J by 0 bases, with 12 bases between them. This CDR3 is 14 amino acids long. Germline V gene data show CDR1 as SNHLY and CDR2 as FYNNEI. The CDR3 loop is CARQAEGSYNEQFF. In nucleotides, the CDR3 is TGTGCCAGGCAAGCGGAGGGCTCCTACAATGAGCAGTTCTTC.

In DNA form, the CDR3 reads TGTGCCAGCAGCAAAGCGCAGGGGGGCCTCTATGGCTACACCTTC. It codes for CASSKAQGGLYGYTF. The rearrangement joins TRBV21-1 to TRBJ1-2; the D call of TRBD1 is as the table states it, not checked on the DNA. TRBV21-1 has pseudogene status. The CDR3 totals 15 residues.

V and J are TRBV5-4 and TRBJ2-1; 16 bases fit TRBD2. Germline V gene sequence: CDR1 SGHNT, CDR2 YYREEE (reference sequence). V trimming: 4 bases; J trimming: 6 bases; junction bases outside the gene matches: 7. The CDR3 runs 17 residues. The chain's CDR3 is CASSPGTSGRAVNEQFF. CDR3 DNA: TGTGCCAGCAGCCCCGGGACTAGCGGGAGGGCCGTCAATGAGCAGTTCTTC.

V is TRBV6-2 or TRBV6-3 and J is TRBJ2-7, with TRBD2 matching over 7 bases. This CDR3 contains 15 residues. Germline CDR1 and CDR2: MNHEY and SVGEGT. J gave up 3 bases and V 5 bases, and 10 bases lay outside the gene matches. The CDR3 sequence: CASSADPGLLYEQYF. The CDR3 nucleotides read TGTGCCAGCAGTGCCGACCCGGGACTACTCTACGAGCAGTACTTC.

The chain employs TRBV12-5 and TRBJ2-3, with TRBD2 identical over 12 bases. The V segment lost 5 bases and the J segment 3 bases; nucleotides outside the gene matches: 15. The CDR3 sequence is 19 residues long. Germline loops: CDR1 LGHNT, CDR2 FRNRAP. DNA for the CDR3: TGTGCTAGTGGTACCACAAACTTGACTAGCGGGGGTGAGACAGATACGCAGTATTTT. This codes for CASGTTNLTSGGETDTQYF.

This chain links TRBV6-5 with TRBJ2-7; D is ambiguous. Germline CDR1 reads MNHEY; CDR2 reads SVGAGI. The CDR3 has 15 residues. Trimming pared 0 bases from V and 1 base from J, leaving 10 bases between. The CDR3 DNA follows: TGTGCCAGCAGTTACTCGGGCAGTAAATCCTACGAGCAGTACTTC. Translated: CASSYSGSKSYEQYF.

This rearrangement joins TRBV9 to TRBJ2-1, with D maybe TRBD1 (5 bases). CDR1 SGDLS and CDR2 YYNGEE come from the germline V gene. Deletions cut 7 bases from V and 6 bases from J, with 17 bases between. The CDR3 length is 14 residues. The CDR3 sequence: CASGPRWGGNEQFF. The CDR3 DNA is TGTGCCAGCGGACCTAGGTGGGGCGGCAATGAGCAGTTCTTC.

The chain carries TRBV9 and TRBJ1-4, with D perhaps TRBD1 (5 bases). The CDR3 runs to 12 residues. Germline lookup yields CDR1 SGDLS and CDR2 YYNGEE. Trimming took 3 bases from V and 7 from J, leaving 7 bases between them. The CDR3 DNA reads as TGTGCCAGCAGCGCGCAGGGTGAAAAACTGTTTTTT. It translates to CASSAQGEKLFF.